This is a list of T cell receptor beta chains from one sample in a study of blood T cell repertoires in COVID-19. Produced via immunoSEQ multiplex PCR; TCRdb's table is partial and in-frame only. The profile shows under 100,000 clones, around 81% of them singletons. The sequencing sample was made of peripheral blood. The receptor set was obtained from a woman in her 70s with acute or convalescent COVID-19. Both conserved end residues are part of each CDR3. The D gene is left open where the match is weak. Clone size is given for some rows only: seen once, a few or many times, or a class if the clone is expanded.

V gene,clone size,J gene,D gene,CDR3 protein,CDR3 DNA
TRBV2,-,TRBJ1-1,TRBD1,CASSERQGPPEAFF,TGTGCCAGCAGTGAAAGACAGGGCCCCCCTGAAGCTTTCTTT
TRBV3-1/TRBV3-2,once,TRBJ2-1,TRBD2,CASSQTRGGDQFF,TGTGCCAGCAGCCAAACCCGGGGGGGCGATCAGTTCTTC
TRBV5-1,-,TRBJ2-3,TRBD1,CASSPGTGSDTQYF,TGCGCCAGCAGCCCTGGGACAGGGTCAGATACGCAGTATTTT
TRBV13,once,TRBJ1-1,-,CASSLGYRNTEAFF,TGTGCCAGCAGCTTAGGTTATAGGAACACTGAAGCTTTCTTT
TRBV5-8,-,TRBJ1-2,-,CASSPRVGGAILDTF,TGTGCCAGCAGCCCGCGAGTTGGGGGCGCGATTCTAGACACCTTC
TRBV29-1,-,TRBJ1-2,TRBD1,CSVEAGQNYGYTF,TGCAGCGTTGAGGCGGGACAGAACTATGGCTACACCTTC
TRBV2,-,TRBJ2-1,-,CASSEGITGVNEQFF,TGTGCCAGCAGTGAGGGCATCACCGGGGTGAATGAGCAGTTCTTC
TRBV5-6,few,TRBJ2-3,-,CASPARGTDTQYF,TGTGCCAGCCCTGCTAGGGGGACGGATACGCAGTATTTT
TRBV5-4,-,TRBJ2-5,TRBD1,CASSQDRGGETQYF,TGTGCCAGCAGCCAGGACAGGGGTGGAGAGACCCAGTACTTC
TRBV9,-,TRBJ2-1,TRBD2,CASSGSGLAGNEQFF,TGTGCCAGCAGCGGATCGGGACTAGCGGGGAATGAGCAGTTCTTC
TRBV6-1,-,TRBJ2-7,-,CASSELQDSSYEQYF,TGTGCCAGCAGTGAACTCCAGGACAGCTCCTACGAGCAGTACTTC
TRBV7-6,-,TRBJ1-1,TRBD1,CASSLGTGTRAFF,TGTGCCAGCAGCTTGGGGACAGGGACCCGAGCTTTCTTT
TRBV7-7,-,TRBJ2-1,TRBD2,CASSSSPQRGSGDEQFF,TGTGCTAGCAGCTCAAGCCCCCAGCGGGGTTCTGGGGATGAGCAGTTCTTC
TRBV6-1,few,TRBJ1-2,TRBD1,CASSELGTGVVGGYTF,TGTGCCAGCAGTGAACTCGGGACAGGGGTGGTGGGTGGCTACACCTTC
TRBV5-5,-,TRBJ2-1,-,CASSLGARLENNEQFF,TGTGCCAGCAGCTTGGGTGCGCGACTCGAAAACAATGAGCAGTTCTTC
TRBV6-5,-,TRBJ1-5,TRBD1,CASADRGGGQPQHF,TGTGCCAGCGCAGACAGGGGAGGAGGTCAGCCCCAGCATTTT
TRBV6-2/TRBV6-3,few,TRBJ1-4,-,CASSNSRGEKLFF,TGTGCCAGCAGTAATTCTAGGGGCGAAAAACTGTTTTTT
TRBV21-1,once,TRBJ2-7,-,CASRGKGDRLPYEQYF,TGTGCCAGCAGGGGTAAGGGGGACAGGCTACCCTACGAGCAGTACTTC
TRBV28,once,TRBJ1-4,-,CAGGPSTNEKLFF,TGTGCCGGCGGTCCTTCAACTAATGAAAAACTGTTTTTT
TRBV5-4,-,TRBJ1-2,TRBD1,CASSQGQGIDYGYTF,TGTGCCAGCAGCCAAGGACAGGGAATAGACTATGGCTACACCTTC
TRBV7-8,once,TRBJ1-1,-,CASSWTTVDTEAFF,TGTGCCAGCAGCTGGACTACAGTGGACACTGAAGCTTTCTTT
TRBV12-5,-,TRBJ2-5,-,CASAFTITLETQYF,TGTGCTAGTGCCTTTACAATCACCCTGGAGACCCAGTACTTC
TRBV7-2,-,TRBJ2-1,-,CASSLNIIYNNEQFF,TGTGCCAGCAGCTTAAATATAATATACAACAATGAGCAGTTCTTC
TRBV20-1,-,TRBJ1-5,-,CSASPFLSNQPQHF,TGCAGTGCCAGTCCTTTTCTTAGCAATCAGCCCCAGCATTTT
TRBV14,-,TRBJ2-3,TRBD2,CASSHLAGGTSTDTQYF,TGTGCCAGCAGCCACCTAGCGGGGGGGACTAGCACAGATACGCAGTATTTT
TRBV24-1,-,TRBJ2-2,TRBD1,CATSGTENTGELFF,TGTGCCACCAGCGGGACAGAGAACACCGGGGAGCTGTTTTTT
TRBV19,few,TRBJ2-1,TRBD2,CASSVLAGNNEQFF,TGTGCCAGTAGTGTGCTAGCGGGAAACAATGAGCAGTTCTTC
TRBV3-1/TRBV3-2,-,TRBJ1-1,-,CASSKTSEAFF,TGTGCCAGCAGCAAAACGAGTGAAGCTTTCTTT
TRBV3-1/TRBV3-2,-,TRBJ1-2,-,CASSQGASGYTF,TGTGCCAGCAGCCAGGGGGCGTCGGGCTACACCTTC
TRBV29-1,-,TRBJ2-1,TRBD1,CSAILALDRGGYNEQFF,TGCAGCGCCATCCTAGCTCTTGACAGGGGGGGATACAATGAGCAGTTCTTC
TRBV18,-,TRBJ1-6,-,CASSPQKNSPLHF,TGTGCCAGCTCACCCCAGAAAAATTCACCCCTCCACTTT
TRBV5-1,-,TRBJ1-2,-,CASSFGGAGYGYTF,TGCGCCAGCAGCTTTGGGGGCGCGGGCTATGGCTACACCTTC
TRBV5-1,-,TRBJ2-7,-,CASSFRQDEQYF,TGCGCCAGCAGCTTTAGACAGGACGAGCAGTACTTC
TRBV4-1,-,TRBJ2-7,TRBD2,CASSHPGLAGDSYEQYF,TGCGCCAGCAGCCATCCGGGACTAGCGGGGGACTCCTACGAGCAGTACTTC
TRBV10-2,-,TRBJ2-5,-,CASSPKPGWETQYF,TGCGCCAGCAGTCCGAAACCGGGATGGGAGACCCAGTACTTC
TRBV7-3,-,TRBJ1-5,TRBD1,CASSYTGVGQPQHF,TGTGCCAGCAGCTATACAGGGGTCGGTCAGCCCCAGCATTTT
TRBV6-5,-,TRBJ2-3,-,CASRAGSTDTQYF,TGTGCCAGCAGGGCAGGGAGCACAGATACGCAGTATTTT
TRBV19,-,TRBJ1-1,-,CASSSGRNTEAFF,TGTGCCAGTAGCTCGGGGAGGAACACTGAAGCTTTCTTT
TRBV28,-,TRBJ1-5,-,CASSLWQEGQPQHF,TGTGCCAGCAGTTTATGGCAGGAGGGACAGCCCCAGCATTTT
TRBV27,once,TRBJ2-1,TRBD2,CASSLSTSGVPYNEQFF,TGTGCCAGCAGTTTATCCACTAGCGGGGTCCCCTACAATGAGCAGTTCTTC
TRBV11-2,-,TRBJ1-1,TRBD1,CASSPRTGAYEAFF,TGTGCCAGCAGCCCTCGGACAGGAGCGTATGAAGCTTTCTTT
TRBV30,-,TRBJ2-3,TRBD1,CAWMTGADTQYF,TGTGCCTGGATGACAGGGGCCGATACGCAGTATTTT
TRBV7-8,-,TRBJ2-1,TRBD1,CASSLAHGQDNEQFF,TGTGCCAGCAGCTTAGCTCATGGACAGGACAATGAGCAGTTCTTC
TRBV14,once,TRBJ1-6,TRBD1,CASSRLTGSNSPLHF,TGTGCCAGCAGCCGGCTGACAGGGTCTAATTCACCCCTCCACTTT
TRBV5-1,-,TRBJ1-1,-,CASSRGEPMNTEAFF,TGCGCCAGCAGCCGAGGAGAACCCATGAACACTGAAGCTTTCTTT
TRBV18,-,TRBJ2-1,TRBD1,CASSPGQGAYNEQFF,TGTGCCAGCTCACCTGGACAGGGGGCTTACAATGAGCAGTTCTTC
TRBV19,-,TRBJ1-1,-,CASSILGQANTEAFF,TGTGCCAGTAGTATCCTTGGGCAGGCGAACACTGAAGCTTTCTTT
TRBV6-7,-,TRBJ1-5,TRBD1,CATPRQGAWSNQPQHF,TGTGCCACTCCGCGTCAGGGGGCATGGAGCAATCAGCCCCAGCATTTT
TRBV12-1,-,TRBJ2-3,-,CASIELRASGDIFTDTQYF,TGTGCCAGCATCGAGCTTAGGGCTAGCGGGGATATATTCACAGATACGCAGTATTTT
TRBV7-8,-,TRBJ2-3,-,CASKPGLSTDTQYF,TGTGCCAGTAAACCGGGACTTAGCACAGATACGCAGTATTTT
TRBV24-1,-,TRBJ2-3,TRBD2,CATSAAGGTDTQYF,TGTGCCACCAGTGCGGCGGGGGGCACAGATACGCAGTATTTT
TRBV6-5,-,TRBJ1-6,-,CASSPGGGGSPLHF,TGTGCCAGCAGCCCGGGAGGAGGGGGATCACCCCTCCACTTT